One T cell receptor beta chain is described in this entry. Original analysis: Amplification with reference gene primers provided the estimates of nucleated cell counts. The table came from immunoSEQ multiplex PCR; TCRdb's copy has only in-frame clones and leaves some out. D and trimming come from the DNA, and the V and J calls and clone size come from that table. The data contain a few hundred thousand clones, 84% of them seen just once; the ten biggest clones take up roughly 4%. Trimming shortened V by 2 bases and J by 1 base, and 15 bases separated the two germline ends. The CDR3 length is 18 residues. Germline V gene lookup returns CDR1 MGHDK and CDR2 SYGVNS. These data belong to a study of blood T cell repertoires in COVID-19. The study drew participants aged 18 to 89 years from some 25 US areas. Clinical history reported by participants formed the basis on which cohorts were assigned.

The TCR originated in a man aged 30 to 39 with acute COVID-19. The rearrangement links TRBV25-1 to TRBJ2-6; no clear D. Sequencing was performed on PBMCs or T cells enriched from blood (not recorded which). CDR3 residues: CASSEPVAITSGANVLTF. Here the CDR3 DNA reads TGTGCCAGCAGTGAACCGGTAGCTATCACTTCTGGGGCCAACGTCCTGACTTTC.